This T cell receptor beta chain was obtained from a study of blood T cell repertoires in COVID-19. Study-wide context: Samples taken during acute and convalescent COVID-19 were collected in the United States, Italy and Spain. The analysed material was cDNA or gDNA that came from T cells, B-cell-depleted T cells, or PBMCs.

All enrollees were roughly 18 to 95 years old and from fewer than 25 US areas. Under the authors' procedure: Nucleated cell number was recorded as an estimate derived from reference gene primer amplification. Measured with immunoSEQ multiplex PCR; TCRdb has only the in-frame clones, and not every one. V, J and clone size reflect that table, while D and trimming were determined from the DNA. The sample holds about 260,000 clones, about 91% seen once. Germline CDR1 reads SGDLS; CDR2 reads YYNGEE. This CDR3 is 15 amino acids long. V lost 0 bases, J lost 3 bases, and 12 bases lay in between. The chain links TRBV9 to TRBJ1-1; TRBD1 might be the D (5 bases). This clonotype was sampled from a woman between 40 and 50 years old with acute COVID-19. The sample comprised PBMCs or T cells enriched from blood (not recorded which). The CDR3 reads CASSVGDSLYTEAFF. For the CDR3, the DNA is TGTGCCAGCAGCGTAGGTGACAGTTTATACACTGAAGCTTTCTTT.